The 6 T cell receptor beta chains given below trace back to one sample, sequenced in a study of metastatic and nonmetastatic thyroid tumors. TCRdb reprocessed the PCR reads using MiXCR. This repertoire shows 70,000 or so clones, 14% found once; its top ten account for about 6%. Ahead of thyroid surgery, no patient had received treatment of any kind. Sequences were obtained from blood. These receptors all come from a male donor with papillary thyroid cancer or a benign thyroid nodule (not recorded which). Some clones in this sample may be carry-over from other donors' samples.

Ten or more counts support this clone. Given a much more abundant clone one base away, this may be a read error. This chain connects TRBV27 to TRBJ1-4, with 10 positions matching TRBD1. The CDR3 runs to 15 residues. V was pared by 3 bases and J by 10 bases, with 8 bases of the junction left unmatched. Germline-derived CDR1 and CDR2 are MNHEY and SMNVEV (reference sequence). CDR3 region: CASSFLTGGRGKLFF. The CDR3 DNA sequence: TGTGCCAGCAGTTTCCTGACAGGGGGCAGGGGAAAACTGTTTTTT.

The J gene is TRBJ2-1, the V gene TRBV5-1; 7 bases are a match to TRBD2. The V and J ends lost 0 bases and 2 bases, in that order; junction bases with no gene match: 2. Germline CDR1 is SGHRS and CDR2 is YFSETQ. The CDR3 loop spans 15 amino acids. The CDR3 bases are TGCGCCAGCAGCTTGGACGGGACTACCTACAATGAGCAGTTCTTC. It encodes CASSLDGTTYNEQFF.

This clone was detected many times. The V gene is TRBV27, the J gene TRBJ1-6; D gene uncertain. V was pared by 5 bases and J by 0 bases, with 14 bases between. Germline CDR1 reads MNHEY; CDR2 reads SMNVEV (reference sequence). There are 17 residues in the CDR3. The CDR3 loop is CASSLTRGSSYNSPLHF. The CDR3 DNA reads TGTGCCAGCAGTCTCACTAGAGGCAGCTCCTATAATTCACCCCTCCACTTT.

CDR3 protein: CSARVSQARNSPLHF. CDR3 nucleotides: TGCAGTGCTAGAGTATCTCAGGCTCGAAATTCACCCCTCCACTTT. The chain combines TRBV20-1 with TRBJ1-6; no firm D call. The V and J ends lost 1 base and 7 bases respectively, with 14 bases between them. Germline lookup yields CDR1 DFQATT and CDR2 SNEGSKA (reference sequence). The CDR3 covers 15 residues.

There are many counts of this clone. The chain recombines TRBV28 with TRBJ1-4; D gene ambiguous. Looked up from germline, CDR1 is MDHEN and CDR2 is SYDVKM. The CDR3 runs to 13 residues. V shed 7 bases and J shed 6 bases, with 12 bases lying between them. This chain's CDR3 is CASTSHSDEKLFF. The CDR3 bases are TGTGCCAGCACCTCCCATAGCGATGAAAAACTGTTTTTT.

This clone occurred many times. This chain connects TRBV30 to TRBJ2-5, with D tentatively TRBD1 (6 bases). Germline assignment: CDR1 GTSNPN and CDR2 SVGIG (reference sequence). The CDR3 totals 13 residues. V was clipped by 3 bases and J by 2 bases, with 10 bases between them. CDR3 DNA sequence: TGTGCCTGGAGGAGGGGGAGACAAGAGACCCAGTACTTC. Protein: CAWRRGRQETQYF.